A single sample gave rise to the 9 T cell receptor beta chains below, sequenced in a study of type 1 and type 2 diabetes patients. Amplification started from genomic DNA. Multiplex PCR with 30 forward and 13 reverse primers amplified the TCR beta CDR3. From the multiplex PCR reads, TCRdb called clonotypes with MiXCR, one entry per CDR3 protein. The table shows fewer than 350,000 distinct CDR3 sequences, with approximately 45% occurring only once. The material sequenced was peripheral blood mononuclear cells (PBMCs). Source of these receptors: a young man with type 2 diabetes.

Many counts were recorded for this clonotype. The chain couples TRBV15 to TRBJ2-7, with TRBD2 matching 7 bases. The CDR3 contains 15 residues. CDR1 is LNHNV and CDR2 is YYDKDF in the germline V gene (reference sequence). V was clipped by 4 bases and J by 3 bases; unmatched bases: 9. The CDR3 is CATSKSGLESYEQYF. Here the CDR3 DNA reads TGTGCCACCAGCAAATCAGGACTAGAAAGCTACGAGCAGTACTTC.

The chain recombines TRBV7-2 with TRBJ1-1; 8 nucleotides align to TRBD1. J gave up 3 bases and V 6 bases, and 9 bases lay outside the gene matches. There are 15 residues in the CDR3. Per the germline V gene, CDR1 is SGHTA and CDR2 is FQGNSA. In DNA, the CDR3 is TGTGCCAGCAGACCTCAGGGGGCCTCATACACTGAAGCTTTCTTT. It yields the protein CASRPQGASYTEAFF. Variable domain in full (rest from reference TRBV7-2 and TRBJ1-1): GAGVSQSPSNKVTEKGKDVELRCDPISGHTALYWYRQSLGQGLEFLIYFQGNSAPDKSGLPSDRFSAERTGGSVSTLTIQRTQQEDSAVYLCASRPQGASYTEAFFGQGTRLTVV.

V usage is TRBV6-6 and J usage is TRBJ2-5; 8 nucleotides align to TRBD2. The CDR3 extends over 15 amino acids. The germline CDR1 and CDR2 sequences are MNHNY and SVGAGI (reference sequence). Trimming cost V 7 bases and J 0 bases; bases outside gene matches: 7. CDR3 loop: CASTPSGGNQETQYF. CDR3 nucleotide sequence: TGTGCCAGCACTCCGAGCGGGGGTAACCAAGAGACCCAGTACTTC.

The chain joins TRBV19 to TRBJ1-6; TRBD1 might be the D (5 bases). Trimming took 5 bases from V and 5 from J, leaving 10 bases between them. The CDR3 totals 14 residues. Germline V lookup: CDR1 LNHDA, CDR2 SQIVND (reference sequence). The CDR3 here is CASSSGGNNSPLHF. CDR3 bases: TGTGCCAGTAGTTCTGGGGGAAATAATTCACCCCTCCACTTT.

This clonotype was found a few times. The V gene is TRBV19, the J gene TRBJ2-3; D is undetermined. V lost 0 bases and J lost 2, with 9 bases in between. The germline CDR1 and CDR2 sequences are LNHDA and SQIVND (reference sequence). The CDR3 has 15 residues. The CDR3 protein is CASSIEASTTDTQYF. The CDR3 DNA reads TGTGCCAGTAGTATAGAGGCCAGTACCACAGATACGCAGTATTTT.

The rearrangement links TRBV9 to TRBJ2-7, with 8 bases that match TRBD2. This CDR3 has 21 amino acids. Germline loops: CDR1 SGDLS, CDR2 YYNGEE. V gave up 4 bases and J gave up 3 bases; unmatched junction bases: 27. The CDR3 is CASSHPRILAGGPRVNYEQYF. For the CDR3, the DNA is TGTGCCAGCAGCCACCCGAGGATCCTGGCGGGAGGCCCCCGTGTTAACTACGAGCAGTACTTC.

This clonotype came up many times. The chain recombines TRBV25-1 with TRBJ2-2; no clear D gene. This CDR3 has 14 amino acids. The germline V and J ends were trimmed by 6 bases and 5 bases, with 13 bases remaining between them. Looked up from germline, CDR1 is MGHDK and CDR2 is SYGVNS. The CDR3 region is CASSSSPRTGELFF. DNA of the CDR3: TGTGCCAGCAGCTCCAGTCCCAGAACCGGGGAGCTGTTTTTT.

The gene calls are TRBV6-6 and TRBJ2-5, with D possibly TRBD2 on 6 matching bases. The CDR3 runs 13 residues. Germline V gives CDR1 MNHNY, CDR2 SVGAGI (reference sequence). V lost 6 bases and J 2 bases, leaving 10 bases between the germline ends. CDR3 nucleotides: TGTGCCAGCAGCCGGGACTTACAAGAGACCCAGTACTTC. It is translated as CASSRDLQETQYF.

The rearrangement joins TRBV7-4 to TRBJ1-1; D unresolved. Trimming cost V 4 bases and J 6 bases, with 18 bases left between them. CDR1 is SGHVT and CDR2 is SQSDAQ in the germline V gene. The CDR3 has 15 amino acids. CDR3 in amino acids: CASSCGSGTSPEAFF. CDR3 nucleotides: TGTGCCAGCAGCTGTGGTTCCGGAACTAGCCCTGAAGCTTTCTTT.